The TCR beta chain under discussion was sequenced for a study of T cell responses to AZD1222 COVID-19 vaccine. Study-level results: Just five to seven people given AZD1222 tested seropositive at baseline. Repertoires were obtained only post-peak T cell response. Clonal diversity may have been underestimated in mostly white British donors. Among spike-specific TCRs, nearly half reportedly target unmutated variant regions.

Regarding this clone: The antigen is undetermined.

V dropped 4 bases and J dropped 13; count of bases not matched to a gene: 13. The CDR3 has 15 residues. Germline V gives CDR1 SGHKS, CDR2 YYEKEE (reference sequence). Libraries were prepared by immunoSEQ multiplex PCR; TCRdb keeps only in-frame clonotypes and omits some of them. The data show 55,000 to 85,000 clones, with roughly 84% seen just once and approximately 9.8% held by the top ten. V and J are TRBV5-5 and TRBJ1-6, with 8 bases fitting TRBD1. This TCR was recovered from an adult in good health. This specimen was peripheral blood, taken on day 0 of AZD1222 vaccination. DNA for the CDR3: TGTGCCAGCAGCCCAGAGACAGGGGCTTTTTTCCCCCTCCACTTT. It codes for CASSPETGAFFPLHF. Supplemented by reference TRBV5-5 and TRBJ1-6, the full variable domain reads DAGVTQSPTHLIKTRGQQVTLRCSPISGHKSVSWYQQVLGQGPQFIFQYYEKEERGRGNFPDRFSARQFPNYSSELNVNALLLGDSALYLCASSPETGAFFPLHFGNGTRLTVT.